This T cell receptor beta chain came from a study of blood T cell repertoires in COVID-19. Study as a whole: The United States, Italy and Spain supplied acute and convalescent COVID-19 samples. PBMCs, B-cell-depleted T cells, or T cells provided the cDNA or gDNA that made up the material.

Original processing notes: Scientists estimated how many nucleated cells there were by amplifying reference gene primers. Sequenced by immunoSEQ multiplex PCR; TCRdb stores in-frame clones only, minus some. The V and J calls and clone size were taken over from that table, and D and trimming were inferred from the DNA. In the table there are 35,000 to 45,000 clones, over 70% of which are singletons. This CDR3 contains 13 residues. Germline V gives CDR1 ENHRY, CDR2 SYGVKD. V was pared by 6 bases and J by 6 bases, with 7 bases of the junction left unmatched. The genes are TRBV10-3 and TRBJ2-7; TRBD1 agrees at 8 bases. The sequence derives from a human donor in a cohort sampled during active COVID-19. Source material: peripheral blood. The CDR3, as DNA: TGTGCCATCAGGGGACAGGCACGTATCGAGCAGTACTTC. This codes for CAIRGQARIEQYF.